Sequencing of this TCR beta chain was carried out in a study of cytomegalovirus exposure and HLA in healthy donors. Primers for the PCR totalled 60 Vbeta and 13 Jbeta. Assay used: immunoSEQ multiplex PCR; TCRdb lists only in-frame clones, some missing. The sample comprises 130,000 or so clones, 8.5% to 9% of which are singletons, and 6% rests with the top ten. Germline-derived CDR1 and CDR2 are MNHNS and SASEGT. This CDR3 has 15 amino acids. Trimming left V 6 bases short and J 6 bases short, with 19 bases between. This clone came up a few times. The chain uses TRBV6-1 and TRBJ2-3; possibly TRBD2 for D (7 bases). The clonotype comes from a woman aged 40 to 49 in good health and CMV-seropositive. The sample was PBMCs. The CDR3 sequence is CASSLLLGGADTQYF. CDR3 DNA: TGTGCCAGCAGCCTCCTTTTGGGGGGGGCCGATACGCAGTATTTT.